This T cell receptor (beta chain) derives from a study of cytomegalovirus exposure and HLA in healthy donors. Study background: When fewer than 500 donors were genotyped, 81% of them were found to fall in the Caucasian-associated ancestry cluster.

Note on this clone: Antigen: not known.

Findings and limits, study-wide: A previous analysis found most TCR beta V segments productive roughly 90% or roughly 30% of the time.

PCR employed 60 Vbeta and 13 Jbeta primers. Authors' analysis steps: Later analysis identified approximately 88 million unique TCR beta chains, 10 million to 12 million shared. The repertoire was sequenced with immunoSEQ multiplex PCR; TCRdb's copy has only in-frame clones and lacks some. The V and J calls and clone size are taken from that table; D and trimming were inferred from the DNA. The sample lists about 160,000 clones, more than 75% seen once, with approximately 1.6% in the top ten. Likely unrecorded immune exposures existed in these nominally healthy donors. Specimen: PBMCs. The sequence was collected from a girl aged 5 to 17 in good health and CMV-seropositive.

This CDR3 reads CASSVDSGRNTGELFF. The CDR3 bases are TGTGCCAGCAGCGTAGATAGCGGGAGAAACACCGGGGAGCTGTTTTTT. V usage is TRBV9 and J usage is TRBJ2-2; 9 bases map to TRBD2. The CDR3 has 16 residues. Germline V gene data show CDR1 as SGDLS and CDR2 as YYNGEE. V shed 0 bases, J shed 2 bases, and the junction held 2 bases outside the gene matches. The complete variable domain, with remaining parts taken from reference TRBV9 and TRBJ2-2, reads DSGVTQTPKHLITATGQRVTLRCSPRSGDLSVYWYQQSLDQGLQFLIQYYNGEERAKGNILERFSAQQFPDLHSELNLSSLELGDSALYFCASSVDSGRNTGELFFGEGSRLTVL.